These T cell receptor beta chains were read from a single sample in a study of Graves' ophthalmopathy and Graves' hyperthyroidism. TCRdb re-called the multiplex PCR reads through MiXCR, storing one row per CDR3 protein. The repertoire includes 350,000 to 450,000 distinct CDR3 sequences, around 16% of them detected once, and 1.6% sits in the top ten. The sequenced sample was peripheral blood. The receptor set was obtained from a woman younger than 30 with Graves' ophthalmopathy. Both conserved end residues are part of each CDR3. Each record gives: D gene, J gene, clone size, V gene, CDR3 protein, CDR3 DNA. The D gene is left open where the match is weak. Size is stated for part of the rows, as once, few or many counts, or as a class when the clone is expanded.

d_call: .
j_call: TRBJ1-6
clone_size: .
v_call: TRBV27
cdr3_aa: CASSGVRLTVNSPLHF
cdr3_nt: TGTGCCAGCAGTGGGGTTCGGCTTACAGTAAATTCACCCCTCCACTTT

d_call: .
j_call: TRBJ2-5
clone_size: many
v_call: TRBV12-3/TRBV12-4
cdr3_aa: CASSPPPRWETQYF
cdr3_nt: TGTGCCAGCAGTCCCCCCCCGCGCTGGGAGACCCAGTACTTC

d_call: TRBD2
j_call: TRBJ2-7
clone_size: many
v_call: TRBV28
cdr3_aa: CASRPGLAAYEQYF
cdr3_nt: TGTGCCAGCAGGCCGGGACTAGCAGCGTACGAGCAGTACTTC

d_call: .
j_call: TRBJ2-7
clone_size: many
v_call: TRBV20-1
cdr3_aa: CSASDSLYTKYF
cdr3_nt: TGCAGTGCTAGTGACAGCCTCTACACTAAGTACTTC

d_call: .
j_call: TRBJ2-5
clone_size: .
v_call: TRBV28
cdr3_aa: CASSLRQTEETQYF
cdr3_nt: TGTGCCAGCAGTCTAAGACAGACCGAAGAGACCCAGTACTTC

d_call: TRBD1
j_call: TRBJ2-7
clone_size: many
v_call: TRBV6-1
cdr3_aa: CASSTRGPGEQYF
cdr3_nt: TGTGCCAGTTCGACCAGGGGGCCTGGGGAGCAGTACTTC

d_call: .
j_call: TRBJ1-1
clone_size: once
v_call: TRBV11-2
cdr3_aa: CASSLDLAVNTEAFF
cdr3_nt: TGTGCCAGCAGCTTAGACTTGGCGGTGAACACTGAAGCTTTCTTT

d_call: .
j_call: TRBJ1-5
clone_size: many
v_call: TRBV19
cdr3_aa: CASRDKGQPQHF
cdr3_nt: TGTGCCAGTAGGGACAAAGGTCAGCCCCAGCATTTT

d_call: .
j_call: TRBJ1-2
clone_size: .
v_call: TRBV11-1
cdr3_aa: CASSQEPGTYYYGYTF
cdr3_nt: TGTGCCAGCAGCCAAGAACCCGGGACGTACTACTATGGCTACACCTTC

d_call: .
j_call: TRBJ2-7
clone_size: many
v_call: TRBV27
cdr3_aa: CASSLRSAGLVYEQYF
cdr3_nt: TGTGCCAGCAGTTTAAGGTCGGCAGGTCTTGTCTACGAGCAGTACTTC

d_call: .
j_call: TRBJ2-1
clone_size: many
v_call: TRBV10-3
cdr3_aa: CAISDQGPSYNEQFF
cdr3_nt: TGTGCCATCAGTGACCAGGGGCCGTCCTACAATGAGCAGTTCTTC

d_call: .
j_call: TRBJ2-7
clone_size: many
v_call: TRBV12-3/TRBV12-4
cdr3_aa: CASSSPPRADEQYF
cdr3_nt: TGTGCCAGCAGTTCCCCCCCCCGAGCGGACGAGCAGTACTTC

d_call: TRBD1
j_call: TRBJ1-1
clone_size: many
v_call: TRBV6-1
cdr3_aa: CASRKTTGGPEAFF
cdr3_nt: TGTGCCAGCAGGAAAACCACAGGGGGCCCTGAAGCTTTCTTT

d_call: .
j_call: TRBJ2-6
clone_size: many
v_call: TRBV28
cdr3_aa: CASSLRGANVLTF
cdr3_nt: TGTGCCAGCAGTTTGCGGGGGGCCAACGTCCTGACTTTC

d_call: .
j_call: TRBJ1-6
clone_size: many
v_call: TRBV29-1
cdr3_aa: CSASSGNSPLHF
cdr3_nt: TGCAGCGCGTCTTCTGGTAATTCACCCCTCCACTTT

d_call: TRBD1
j_call: TRBJ2-5
clone_size: once
v_call: TRBV20-1
cdr3_aa: CSARDLTTWATGETQYF
cdr3_nt: TGCAGTGCTAGAGATCTAACGACGTGGGCGACAGGGGAGACCCAGTACTTC

d_call: TRBD1
j_call: TRBJ2-2
clone_size: many
v_call: TRBV7-8
cdr3_aa: CASSRTRQGAGELFF
cdr3_nt: TGTGCCAGCAGCCGCACTAGACAGGGGGCCGGGGAGCTGTTTTTT

d_call: TRBD2
j_call: TRBJ2-5
clone_size: many
v_call: TRBV20-1
cdr3_aa: CSARDPRLAETQYF
cdr3_nt: TGCAGTGCTAGAGATCCGAGACTAGCGGAGACCCAGTACTTC

d_call: .
j_call: TRBJ2-7
clone_size: many
v_call: TRBV29-1
cdr3_aa: CSVGRFNEQYF
cdr3_nt: TGCAGCGTTGGACGGTTCAACGAGCAGTACTTC

d_call: .
j_call: TRBJ1-1
clone_size: .
v_call: TRBV11-2
cdr3_aa: CASSPFAWGTDTEAFF
cdr3_nt: TGTGCCAGCAGCCCCTTTGCGTGGGGTACGGACACTGAAGCTTTCTTT

d_call: TRBD1
j_call: TRBJ1-1
clone_size: .
v_call: TRBV28
cdr3_aa: CASSSISVGGAGTEAFF
cdr3_nt: TGTGCCAGCAGTTCAATTTCGGTAGGGGGCGCGGGGACTGAAGCTTTCTTT

d_call: TRBD2
j_call: TRBJ2-7
clone_size: many
v_call: TRBV5-1
cdr3_aa: CASSPGGTRSSYEQYF
cdr3_nt: TGCGCCAGCAGCCCGGGGGGGACAAGGAGCTCCTACGAGCAGTACTTC

d_call: .
j_call: TRBJ2-5
clone_size: many
v_call: TRBV7-2
cdr3_aa: CASSPSGHFTRETQYF
cdr3_nt: TGTGCCAGCAGCCCCTCGGGGCACTTTACGAGAGAGACCCAGTACTTC

d_call: TRBD2
j_call: TRBJ2-5
clone_size: many
v_call: TRBV11-2
cdr3_aa: CASSTGLAGGRETQYF
cdr3_nt: TGTGCCAGCAGCACTGGACTAGCGGGAGGGCGGGAGACCCAGTACTTC

d_call: .
j_call: TRBJ2-7
clone_size: many
v_call: TRBV20-1
cdr3_aa: CSALGVESSYEQYF
cdr3_nt: TGCAGTGCTTTGGGCGTAGAAAGTTCCTACGAGCAGTACTTC

d_call: .
j_call: TRBJ1-2
clone_size: once
v_call: TRBV27
cdr3_aa: CASSPGTGRHGYTF
cdr3_nt: TGTGCCAGCAGTCCCGGTACAGGGCGCCATGGCTACACCTTC

d_call: .
j_call: TRBJ1-2
clone_size: many
v_call: TRBV19
cdr3_aa: CASRTSRGYHYGYTF
cdr3_nt: TGTGCCAGTCGGACGTCAAGAGGGTATCACTATGGCTACACCTTC

d_call: TRBD2
j_call: TRBJ2-5
clone_size: many
v_call: TRBV27
cdr3_aa: CARDTSGRSGQETQYF
cdr3_nt: TGTGCCAGAGATACGAGCGGGAGGTCCGGCCAAGAGACCCAGTACTTC

d_call: .
j_call: TRBJ2-7
clone_size: many
v_call: TRBV7-8
cdr3_aa: CASSLDLEQYF
cdr3_nt: TGTGCCAGCAGCTTAGATCTCGAGCAGTACTTC

d_call: .
j_call: TRBJ1-1
clone_size: .
v_call: TRBV15
cdr3_aa: CATSLGVNTEAFF
cdr3_nt: TGTGCCACCAGCCTGGGGGTGAACACTGAAGCTTTCTTT

d_call: .
j_call: TRBJ1-6
clone_size: many
v_call: TRBV11-2
cdr3_aa: CASSITGYGSPLHF
cdr3_nt: TGTGCCAGCAGCATAACAGGGTATGGGTCACCCCTCCACTTT

d_call: .
j_call: TRBJ1-3
clone_size: .
v_call: TRBV18
cdr3_aa: CASSPSQGSSGNTIYF
cdr3_nt: TGTGCCAGCTCACCCAGCCAGGGGAGCTCTGGAAACACCATATATTTT

d_call: .
j_call: TRBJ2-7
clone_size: many
v_call: TRBV2
cdr3_aa: CASKGMDYEQYF
cdr3_nt: TGTGCCAGCAAAGGGATGGACTACGAGCAGTACTTC

d_call: .
j_call: TRBJ2-5
clone_size: many
v_call: TRBV11-2
cdr3_aa: CASSPTLGTQYF
cdr3_nt: TGTGCCAGCAGCCCTACTCTGGGAACCCAGTACTTC

d_call: .
j_call: TRBJ2-7
clone_size: many
v_call: TRBV28
cdr3_aa: CASSSRLRGYEQYF
cdr3_nt: TGTGCCAGCAGCTCGAGACTGAGGGGCTACGAGCAGTACTTC

d_call: .
j_call: TRBJ2-5
clone_size: .
v_call: TRBV20-1
cdr3_aa: CSASAGLGSKTQYF
cdr3_nt: TGCAGTGCTAGTGCGGGTCTAGGCTCTAAGACCCAGTACTTC